Below, 8 T cell receptor beta chains from the same sample are listed, as sequenced in a study of monozygotic twins with inflammatory bowel disease. Using the 5' RACE reads, TCRdb records one entry per CDR3 protein without DNA. This listing includes some 89,000 distinct CDR3 sequences. Sequencing was performed on blood. The origin of the receptors is a human donor with ulcerative colitis or Crohn's disease, or a healthy co-twin of an affected twin (not recorded which).

The genes are TRBV4-2 and TRBJ2-3; TCRdb's assignment of TRBD2 cannot be checked, as there is no DNA. Germline loops: CDR1 LGHNA, CDR2 YNFKEQ. This CDR3 is built from 12 residues. CDR3 sequence: CASSQGRDTQYF.

The CDR3 protein is CASSPTRGEANTEAFF. The chain couples TRBV5-1 to TRBJ1-1. Germline-derived CDR1 and CDR2 are SGHRS and YFSETQ. The CDR3 length is 16 residues.

The chain is built from TRBV20-1 and TRBJ2-1; TCRdb's D gene call, TRBD1, goes unchecked for lack of DNA. The CDR3 has 13 amino acids. CDR1 is DFQATT, CDR2 SNEGSKA, per germline (reference sequence). The CDR3 protein is CSARFGQGNEQFF.

V gene TRBV5-1 combines with J gene TRBJ1-2; the D call of TRBD1 rests on TCRdb alone, since no DNA is present to check it. This CDR3 comprises 13 residues. CDR1 is SGHRS and CDR2 is YFSETQ in the germline V gene. The CDR3 here is CASSLGPLYGYTF.

The V call is TRBV20-1, the J call TRBJ2-7; without DNA, the TCRdb call of TRBD1 cannot be checked. The length of the CDR3 is 14 residues. Looked up from germline, CDR1 is DFQATT and CDR2 is SNEGSKA (reference sequence). CDR3: CSASGAMLMGEQYF.

The chain uses TRBV4-1 and TRBJ1-1; the TCRdb D gene call, TRBD1, has no DNA to confirm it. The germline CDR1 and CDR2 sequences are MGHRA and YSYEKL. This CDR3 contains 16 residues. This CDR3 is CASSQGTSGMNTEAFF.

The rearrangement joins TRBV6-1 to TRBJ1-5; TCRdb's D call, TRBD1, is unchecked because there is no DNA. Germline loops: CDR1 MNHNS, CDR2 SASEGT. The CDR3 extends over 15 amino acids. The CDR3 protein is CASSDQGDSNQPQHF.

The chain combines TRBV5-4 with TRBJ2-3; there is no DNA to check the TCRdb D call of TRBD2. This CDR3 is built from 16 residues. The germline V gene encodes CDR1 SGHNT and CDR2 YYREEE (reference sequence). CDR3 residues: CASSYRLAGVTDTQYF.